This T cell receptor beta chain was sequenced in a study of cytomegalovirus exposure and HLA in healthy donors. Primers included in the PCR were 60 Vbeta and 13 Jbeta primers. Clones were read by immunoSEQ multiplex PCR, and TCRdb kept only the in-frame ones, dropping some. The sample lists roughly 150,000 clones, under 90% occurring once. The CDR3 contains 15 residues. Germline trimming cut 3 bases from V and 3 bases from J; bases unmatched to any gene: 7. Germline V gene data show CDR1 as PRHDT and CDR2 as FYEKMQ (reference sequence). Study results and limitations: Later work associated fewer than 20,000 TCR beta sequences with HLA alleles at 0.05 false discovery rate. Across all donors, roughly uniform sequencing depth was an assumption of the presence/absence analyses.

This clone was detected once. Its antigen is not identified. This chain uses TRBV13 with TRBJ2-7; 8 nucleotides match TRBD1. The clonotype was recovered from a boy aged 2 to 10 in good health and CMV-seronegative. Sequenced: PBMCs. The chain's CDR3 is CASSFSGTGSYEQYF. The CDR3 nucleotides read TGTGCCAGCAGCTTCTCCGGGACAGGTAGCTACGAGCAGTACTTC.